These 10 T cell receptor beta chains were sequenced from one sample in a study of OX40 agonist ivuxolimab in advanced cancers. Generated by immunoSEQ multiplex PCR, the TCRdb table keeps only in-frame clones and is missing some. The sample records about 70,000 clones, roughly 80% being singletons. The sample here was CD4+ or CD8+ T cells sorted from blood, taken in a trial of the OX40 agonist ivuxolimab. These receptors all stem from an adult with an advanced solid tumor such as melanoma, head and neck, liver or kidney cancer.

The genes are TRBV11-2 and TRBJ1-2, with D possibly TRBD1 on 6 matching bases. Trimming pared 0 bases from V and 10 bases from J, leaving 12 bases between. The germline V gene encodes CDR1 SGHAT and CDR2 FQNNGV. The CDR3 has 13 amino acids. The CDR3 sequence is CASSLDPDRSYTF. CDR3 DNA: TGTGCCAGCAGCTTAGACCCAGACAGGTCCTACACCTTC.

This clone was recorded a few times. Other DNA variants within this sample encode the same CDR3. J is TRBJ1-6 and V is TRBV18, with unresolved D. Germline loops: CDR1 KGHSH, CDR2 LQKENI. V lost 2 bases and J 7 bases, leaving 9 bases between the germline ends. CDR3 length equals 14 residues. The CDR3, as DNA: TGTGCCAGCTCACCAGAGACGGCCAATTCACCCCTCCACTTT. It encodes CASSPETANSPLHF.

This clone has only one observation. The V gene is TRBV28, the J gene TRBJ1-2, with D possibly being TRBD1 (6 bases). CDR3 size: 11 residues. Trimming shortened V by 8 bases and J by 7 bases, and 11 bases separated the two germline ends. Germline CDR1 reads MDHEN; CDR2 reads SYDVKM. CDR3 coding DNA: TGTGCCAGCTGGGGGCCTGGTGGCTACACCTTC. Protein: CASWGPGGYTF.

This chain joins TRBV28 and TRBJ1-5; D is ambiguous. In germline, CDR1 is MDHEN, CDR2 SYDVKM. The CDR3 spans 15 residues. The V end lost 4 bases, the J end lost 2 bases, and 12 bases lay between the germline ends. This CDR3 is CASSSRLRGNQPQHF. CDR3 DNA: TGTGCCAGCAGTTCAAGACTACGAGGCAATCAGCCCCAGCATTTT.

The chain employs TRBV5-1 and TRBJ1-4; 7 bases fit TRBD1. CDR1 is SGHRS and CDR2 is YFSETQ in the germline V gene. The CDR3 runs 14 residues. With V trimmed by 3 bases and J by 7 bases, 6 bases remained unmatched. The CDR3 loop is CASSSQGSGEKLFF. As DNA, the CDR3 is TGCGCCAGCAGCTCACAGGGGAGCGGTGAAAAACTGTTTTTT.

Details on this clone: The identical CDR3 is also encoded by other nucleotide sequences in the sample. The chain employs TRBV7-9 and TRBJ1-1; 7 positions match TRBD1. The V gene end was trimmed by 1 base and the J gene end by 9 bases; junction bases not matched to a gene: 5. Germline CDR1 is SEHNR and CDR2 is FQNEAQ (reference sequence). The CDR3 contains 13 residues. Here the CDR3 reads CASSLDGQDKAFF. CDR3 sequence (DNA): TGTGCCAGCAGCTTAGACGGACAGGACAAAGCTTTCTTT.

The chain employs TRBV2 and TRBJ2-2; no reliable D call. CDR1 SNHLY and CDR2 FYNNEI come from the germline V gene. Trimming stripped 4 bases from V and 2 bases from J, with 8 bases between. The CDR3 spans 14 residues. CDR3 amino acids: CASSALPNTGELFF. The CDR3 bases are TGTGCCAGCAGTGCACTCCCTAACACCGGGGAGCTGTTTTTT.

This sequence joins TRBV5-1 and TRBJ1-6; TRBD1 is a possible D gene (5 bases). Germline loops: CDR1 SGHRS, CDR2 YFSETQ. The CDR3 loop spans 13 amino acids. The V end lost 6 bases, the J end lost 7 bases, and 11 bases lay between the germline ends. CDR3 loop: CASTPDRNSPLHF. CDR3 nucleotides: TGCGCCAGCACCCCAGACAGAAATTCACCCCTCCACTTT.

V gene TRBV2 combines with J gene TRBJ1-5; D gene uncertain. CDR1 and CDR2 from the germline V gene are SNHLY and FYNNEI. V was trimmed by 0 bases and J by 7 bases, leaving 10 bases between them. This CDR3 is built from 14 residues. CDR3 protein: CASSEAKTGQPQHF. The CDR3 nucleotides read TGTGCCAGCAGTGAAGCGAAGACGGGACAGCCCCAGCATTTT.

This clone was seen only a few times. The chain uses TRBV20-1 and TRBJ1-1; 7 nucleotides agree with TRBD1. The CDR3 is 11 residues long. From germline, CDR1 is DFQATT and CDR2 SNEGSKA (reference sequence). CDR3 in amino acids: CSPGGYTEAFF. The CDR3 DNA sequence: TGCTCCCCAGGGGGATACACTGAAGCTTTCTTT.